These T cell receptor beta chains were read from a single sample in a study of control samples from healthy donors and cancer patients. Data came from immunoSEQ multiplex PCR; TCRdb stores just in-frame clones and leaves some out. The data contain over 70,000 clones, roughly nine tenths of them singletons. The sequencing input was PBMCs. The receptors come from a woman in her 50s with colorectal cancer. The CDR3 runs from the conserved cysteine through the conserved F or W. The D gene is left open where the match is weak. The size entry is marked missing in some rows and otherwise reads once, few, many or a size class.

length,J,size,V,D,CDR3,DNA
16,TRBJ2-3,once,TRBV7-9,TRBD2,CASTDRLAGSTDTQYF,TGTGCCAGCACCGATAGACTAGCGGGGTCCACAGATACGCAGTATTTT
15,TRBJ2-2,.,TRBV9,TRBD1,CASSVTGANTGELFF,TGTGCCAGCAGCGTAACAGGGGCGAACACCGGGGAGCTGTTTTTT
14,TRBJ1-3,.,TRBV5-1,.,CASSLGISGNTIYF,TGCGCCAGCAGCTTGGGAATCTCTGGAAACACCATATATTTT
15,TRBJ1-4,.,TRBV28,.,CASRPGARGEEKLFF,TGTGCCAGCAGGCCTGGGGCCAGGGGAGAAGAAAAACTGTTTTTT
13,TRBJ2-3,.,TRBV10-1,TRBD1,CASKGTVSDTQYF,TGCGCCAGCAAAGGGACAGTCTCAGATACGCAGTATTTT
12,TRBJ1-1,.,TRBV2,.,CASGEWNTEAFF,TGTGCCAGCGGGGAGTGGAACACTGAAGCTTTCTTT
16,TRBJ1-4,.,TRBV2,TRBD1,CASRKQSGGTNEKLFF,TGTGCCAGCAGAAAACAATCAGGGGGCACTAATGAAAAACTGTTTTTT
12,TRBJ2-2,.,TRBV2,.,CASSEHTGELFF,TGTGCCAGCAGTGAACACACCGGGGAGCTGTTTTTT
14,TRBJ2-4,.,TRBV27,TRBD2,CASGTGGGPNIQYF,TGTGCCAGTGGGACGGGGGGAGGCCCAAACATTCAGTACTTC
17,TRBJ2-1,.,TRBV2,TRBD2,CASSEALGSTSGNEQFF,TGTGCCAGCAGTGAAGCCTTAGGGTCGACTAGCGGGAATGAGCAGTTCTTC
15,TRBJ1-4,.,TRBV18,.,CASSLPGTGVEKLFF,TGTGCCAGCTCACTCCCCGGGACGGGGGTTGAAAAACTGTTTTTT
13,TRBJ2-3,.,TRBV6-5,.,CASSYTAADTQYF,TGTGCCAGCAGTTATACGGCGGCAGATACGCAGTATTTT
15,TRBJ1-5,.,TRBV6-5,.,CASSYSMVSNQPQHF,TGTGCCAGCAGTTACTCGATGGTTAGCAATCAGCCCCAGCATTTT
12,TRBJ1-1,.,TRBV7-8,TRBD1,CASSDRGFEAFF,TGTGCCAGCAGCGACAGGGGGTTTGAAGCTTTCTTT
15,TRBJ2-1,few,TRBV7-2,TRBD2,CASRSPGLDYSEQFF,TGTGCCAGCAGATCACCGGGACTAGACTATAGTGAGCAGTTCTTC
14,TRBJ2-2,.,TRBV7-2,TRBD1,CASSPDRAGGELFF,TGTGCCAGCAGCCCGGACAGGGCAGGCGGGGAGCTGTTTTTT
13,TRBJ1-2,.,TRBV18,.,CASSPRQLDGYTF,TGTGCCAGCTCACCGCGACAGTTGGATGGCTACACCTTC
16,TRBJ2-5,few,TRBV7-8,.,CASSLIAGSAQGAQYF,TGTGCCAGCAGCTTAATAGCGGGGTCTGCCCAGGGGGCCCAGTACTTC
15,TRBJ2-5,.,TRBV9,TRBD2,CASSVAGGLVETQYF,TGTGCCAGCAGCGTAGCGGGGGGGCTGGTGGAGACCCAGTACTTC
15,TRBJ1-3,few,TRBV10-3,TRBD1,CAISENRGQGNTIYF,TGTGCCATCAGTGAGAACAGGGGGCAAGGAAACACCATATATTTT
17,TRBJ1-6,.,TRBV28,.,CASTLADAGQGNSPLHF,TGTGCCAGCACTCTAGCAGACGCGGGGCAGGGTAATTCACCCCTCCACTTT
13,TRBJ1-2,.,TRBV9,TRBD1,CASSPQGAGGYTF,TGTGCCAGCAGCCCACAGGGGGCAGGTGGCTACACCTTC
18,TRBJ2-3,.,TRBV4-1,TRBD2,CASSPGLAGPRGTDTQYF,TGCGCCAGCAGTCCGGGACTAGCGGGGCCCCGGGGCACAGATACGCAGTATTTT
17,TRBJ2-1,.,TRBV19,TRBD2,CASSIPTSGRTYNEQFF,TGTGCCAGTAGTATACCCACTAGCGGGAGGACCTACAATGAGCAGTTCTTC
12,TRBJ1-1,.,TRBV30,.,CAWIGEGTEAFF,TGTGCCTGGATCGGTGAGGGGACTGAAGCTTTCTTT
15,TRBJ2-2,.,TRBV6-2/TRBV6-3,TRBD2,CASSRLAGGTGELFF,TGTGCCAGCAGCAGACTAGCGGGAGGAACCGGGGAGCTGTTTTTT
17,TRBJ2-5,.,TRBV5-1,TRBD2,CASRQGNLGTSGETQYF,TGCGCCAGCAGGCAAGGCAACCTTGGGACTAGCGGGGAGACCCAGTACTTC
16,TRBJ2-1,.,TRBV7-2,TRBD2,CASSPGPGGGYNEQFF,TGTGCCAGCAGCCCTGGGCCCGGGGGGGGCTACAATGAGCAGTTCTTC